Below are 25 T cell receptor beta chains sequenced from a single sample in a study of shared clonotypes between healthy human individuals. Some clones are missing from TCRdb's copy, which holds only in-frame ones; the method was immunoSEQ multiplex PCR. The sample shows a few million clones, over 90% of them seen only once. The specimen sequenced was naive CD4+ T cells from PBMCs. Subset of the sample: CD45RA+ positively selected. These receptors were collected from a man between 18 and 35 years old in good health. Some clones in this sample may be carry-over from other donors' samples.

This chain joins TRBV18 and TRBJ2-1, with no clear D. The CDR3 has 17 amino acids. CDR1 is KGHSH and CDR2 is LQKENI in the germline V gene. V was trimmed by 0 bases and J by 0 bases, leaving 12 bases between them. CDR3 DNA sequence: TGTGCCAGCTCACCACCGGTAGCACAGAGCTCCTACAATGAGCAGTTCTTC. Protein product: CASSPPVAQSSYNEQFF.

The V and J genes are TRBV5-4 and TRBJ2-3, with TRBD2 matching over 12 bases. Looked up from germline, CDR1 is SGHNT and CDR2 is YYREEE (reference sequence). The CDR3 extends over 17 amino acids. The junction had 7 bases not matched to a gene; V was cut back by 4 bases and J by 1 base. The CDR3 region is CASSRKTSGSGTDTQYF. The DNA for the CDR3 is TGTGCCAGCAGCCGGAAGACTAGCGGGAGTGGCACAGATACGCAGTATTTT. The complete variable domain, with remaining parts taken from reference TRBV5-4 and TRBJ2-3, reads ETGVTQSPTHLIKTRGQQVTLRCSSQSGHNTVSWYQQALGQGPQFIFQYYREEENGRGNFPPRFSGLQFPNYSSELNVNALELDDSALYLCASSRKTSGSGTDTQYFGPGTRLTVL.

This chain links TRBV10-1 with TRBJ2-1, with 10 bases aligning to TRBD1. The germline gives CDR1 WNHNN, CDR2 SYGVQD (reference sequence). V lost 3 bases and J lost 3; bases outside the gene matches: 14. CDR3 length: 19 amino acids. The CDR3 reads CASSDRGQGKFGHYNEQFF. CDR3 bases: TGCGCCAGCAGTGATCGGGGACAGGGGAAGTTCGGACACTACAATGAGCAGTTCTTC.

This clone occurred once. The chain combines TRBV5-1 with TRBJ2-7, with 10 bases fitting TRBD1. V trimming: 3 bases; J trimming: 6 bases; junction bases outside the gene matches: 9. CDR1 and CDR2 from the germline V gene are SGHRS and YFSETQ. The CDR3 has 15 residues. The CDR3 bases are TGCGCCAGCAGCTCTGTAGGGACAGGGGTTTTCGAGCAGTACTTC. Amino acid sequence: CASSSVGTGVFEQYF.

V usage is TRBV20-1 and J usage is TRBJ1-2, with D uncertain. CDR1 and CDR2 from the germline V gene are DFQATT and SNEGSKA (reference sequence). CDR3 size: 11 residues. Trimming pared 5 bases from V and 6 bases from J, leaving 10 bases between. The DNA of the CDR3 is TGCAGTGCTCCACCGAAAAATGGCTACACCTTC. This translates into CSAPPKNGYTF.

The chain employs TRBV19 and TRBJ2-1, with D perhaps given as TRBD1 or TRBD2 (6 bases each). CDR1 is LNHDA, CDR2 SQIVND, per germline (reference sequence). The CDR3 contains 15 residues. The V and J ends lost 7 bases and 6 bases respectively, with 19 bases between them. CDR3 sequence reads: CASTLDSTGGNEQFF. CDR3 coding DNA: TGTGCCAGTACCCTGGACAGTACCGGGGGCAATGAGCAGTTCTTC.

CDR3 residues: CASSFTPVPDTQYF. The CDR3 region has the DNA TGCGCCAGCAGCTTCACACCGGTCCCAGATACGCAGTATTTT. The chain combines TRBV5-1 with TRBJ2-3, with D unclear. V lost 2 bases to trimming and J lost 4 bases, with 11 bases between them. CDR3 length: 14 amino acids. CDR1 SGHRS and CDR2 YFSETQ come from the germline V gene. The complete variable domain, with remaining parts taken from reference TRBV5-1 and TRBJ2-3, reads KAGVTQTPRYLIKTRGQQVTLSCSPISGHRSVSWYQQTPGQGLQFLFEYFSETQRNKGNFPGRFSGRQFSNSRSEMNVSTLELGDSALYLCASSFTPVPDTQYFGPGTRLTVL.

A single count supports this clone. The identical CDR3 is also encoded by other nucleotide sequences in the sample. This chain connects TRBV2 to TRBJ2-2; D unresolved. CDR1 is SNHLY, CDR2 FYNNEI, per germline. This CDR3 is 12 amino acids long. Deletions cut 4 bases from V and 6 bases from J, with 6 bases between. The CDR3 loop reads CASSGDAGELFF. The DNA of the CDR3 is TGTGCCAGCAGTGGGGATGCCGGGGAGCTGTTTTTT. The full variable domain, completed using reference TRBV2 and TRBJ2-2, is EPEVTQTPSHQVTQMGQEVILRCVPISNHLYFYWYRQILGQKVEFLVSFYNNEISEKSEIFDDQFSVERPDGSNFTLKIRSTKLEDSAMYFCASSGDAGELFFGEGSRLTVL.

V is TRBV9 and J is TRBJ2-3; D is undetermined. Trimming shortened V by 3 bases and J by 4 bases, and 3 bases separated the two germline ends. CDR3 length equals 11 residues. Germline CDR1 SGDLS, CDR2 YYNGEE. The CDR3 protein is CASSESDTQYF. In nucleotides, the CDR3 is TGTGCCAGCAGCGAGTCAGATACGCAGTATTTT.

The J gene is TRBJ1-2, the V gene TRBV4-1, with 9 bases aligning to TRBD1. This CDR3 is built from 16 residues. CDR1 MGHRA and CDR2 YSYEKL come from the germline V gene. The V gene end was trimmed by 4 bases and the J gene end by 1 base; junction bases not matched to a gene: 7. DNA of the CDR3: TGCGCCAGCAGCCTATCGGGACAGGGCGGTAACTATGGCTACACCTTC. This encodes CASSLSGQGGNYGYTF.

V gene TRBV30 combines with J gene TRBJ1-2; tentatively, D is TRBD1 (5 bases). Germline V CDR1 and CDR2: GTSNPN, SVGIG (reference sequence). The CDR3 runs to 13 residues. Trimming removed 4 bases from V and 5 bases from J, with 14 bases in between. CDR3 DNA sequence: TGTGCCTGGATAGGGGCCAAGGGGTATGGCTACACCTTC. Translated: CAWIGAKGYGYTF.

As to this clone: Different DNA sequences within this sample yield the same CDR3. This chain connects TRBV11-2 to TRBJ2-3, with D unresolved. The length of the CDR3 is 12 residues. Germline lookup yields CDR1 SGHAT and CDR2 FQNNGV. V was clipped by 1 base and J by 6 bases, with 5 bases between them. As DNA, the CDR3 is TGTGCCAGCAGCTTAGCTGGGGATACGCAGTATTTT. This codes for CASSLAGDTQYF.

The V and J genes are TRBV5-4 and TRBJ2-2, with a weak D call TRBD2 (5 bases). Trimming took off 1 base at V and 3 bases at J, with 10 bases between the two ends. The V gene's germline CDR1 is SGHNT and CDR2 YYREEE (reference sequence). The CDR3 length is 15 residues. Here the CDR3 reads CASSLTSWYTGELFF. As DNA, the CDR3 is TGTGCCAGCAGCTTGACTAGTTGGTACACCGGGGAGCTGTTTTTT.

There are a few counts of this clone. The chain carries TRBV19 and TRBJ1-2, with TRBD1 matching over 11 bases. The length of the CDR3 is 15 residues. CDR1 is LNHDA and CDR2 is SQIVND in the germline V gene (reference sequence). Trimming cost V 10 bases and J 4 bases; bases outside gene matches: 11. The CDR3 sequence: CATWTGGDGGYGYTF. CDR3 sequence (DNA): TGTGCCACTTGGACAGGGGGCGATGGAGGCTATGGCTACACCTTC.

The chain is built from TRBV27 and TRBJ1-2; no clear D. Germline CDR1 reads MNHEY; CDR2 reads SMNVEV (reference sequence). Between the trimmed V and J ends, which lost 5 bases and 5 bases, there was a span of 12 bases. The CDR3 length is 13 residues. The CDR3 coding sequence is TGTGCCAGCAGTAAAAACGAAGGTTATGGCTACACCTTC. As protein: CASSKNEGYGYTF.

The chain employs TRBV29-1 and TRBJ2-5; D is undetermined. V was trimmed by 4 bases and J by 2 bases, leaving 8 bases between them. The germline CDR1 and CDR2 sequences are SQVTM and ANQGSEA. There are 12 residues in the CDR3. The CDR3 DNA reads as TGCAGCGTTGGTCCGGCGCAAGAGACCCAGTACTTC. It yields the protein CSVGPAQETQYF.

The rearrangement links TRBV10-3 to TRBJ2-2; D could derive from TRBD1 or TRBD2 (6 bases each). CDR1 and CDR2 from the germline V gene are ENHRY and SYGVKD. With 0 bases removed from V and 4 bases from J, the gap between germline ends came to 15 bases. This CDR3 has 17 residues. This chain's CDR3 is CAISESLGGPSTGELFF. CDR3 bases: TGTGCCATCAGTGAGTCTCTGGGGGGCCCTAGCACCGGGGAGCTGTTTTTT.

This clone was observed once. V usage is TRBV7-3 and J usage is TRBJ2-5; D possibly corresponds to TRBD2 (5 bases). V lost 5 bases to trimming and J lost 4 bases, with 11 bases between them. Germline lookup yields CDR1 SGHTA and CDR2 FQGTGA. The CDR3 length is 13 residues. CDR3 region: CASSRERGETQYF. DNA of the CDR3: TGTGCCAGCAGCCGAGAACGGGGAGAGACCCAGTACTTC.

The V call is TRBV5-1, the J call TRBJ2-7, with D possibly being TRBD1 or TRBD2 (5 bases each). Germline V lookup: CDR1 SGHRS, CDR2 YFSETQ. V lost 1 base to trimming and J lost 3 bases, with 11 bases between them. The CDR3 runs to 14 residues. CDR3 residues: CASSLFVGDYEQYF. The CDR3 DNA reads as TGCGCCAGCAGCTTGTTTGTGGGGGACTACGAGCAGTACTTC. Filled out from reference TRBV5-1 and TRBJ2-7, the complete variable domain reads KAGVTQTPRYLIKTRGQQVTLSCSPISGHRSVSWYQQTPGQGLQFLFEYFSETQRNKGNFPGRFSGRQFSNSRSEMNVSTLELGDSALYLCASSLFVGDYEQYFGPGTRLTVT.

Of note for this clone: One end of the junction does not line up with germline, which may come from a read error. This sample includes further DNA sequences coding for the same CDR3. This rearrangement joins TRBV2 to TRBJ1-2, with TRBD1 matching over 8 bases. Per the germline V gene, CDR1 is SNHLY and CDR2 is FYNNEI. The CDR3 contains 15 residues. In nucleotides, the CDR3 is TGTGCCAGCAGCGAAGGGACAGGTTTGAACTATGGCTACACCTTC. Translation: CASSEGTGLNYGYTF.

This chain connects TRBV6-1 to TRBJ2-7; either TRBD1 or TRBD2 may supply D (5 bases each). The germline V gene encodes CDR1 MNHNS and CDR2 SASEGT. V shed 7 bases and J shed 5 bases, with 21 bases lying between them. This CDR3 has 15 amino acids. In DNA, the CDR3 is TGTGCCAGCACCCCGACCGGGACCCCTGCCGACGAGCAGTACTTC. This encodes CASTPTGTPADEQYF.

The CDR3 DNA sequence: TGTGCCAGCAGCGGTAGGGGGGAGGGCCTTTCCAGGGATGAGCAGTTCTTC. This translates into CASSGRGEGLSRDEQFF. This chain connects TRBV13 to TRBJ2-1, with TRBD2 as a possible D gene (7 bases). The length of the CDR3 is 17 residues. Per the germline V gene, CDR1 is PRHDT and CDR2 is FYEKMQ (reference sequence). V shed 5 bases and J shed 8 bases, with 25 bases lying between them.

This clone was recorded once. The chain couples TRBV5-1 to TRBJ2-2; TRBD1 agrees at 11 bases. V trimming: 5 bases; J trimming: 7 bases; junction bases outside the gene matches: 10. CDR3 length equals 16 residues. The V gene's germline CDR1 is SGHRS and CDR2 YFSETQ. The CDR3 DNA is TGCGCCAGCAGTCTCCGAGGACAGGGGGCGATCGGGGAGCTGTTTTTT. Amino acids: CASSLRGQGAIGELFF. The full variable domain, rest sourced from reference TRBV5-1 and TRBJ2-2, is KAGVTQTPRYLIKTRGQQVTLSCSPISGHRSVSWYQQTPGQGLQFLFEYFSETQRNKGNFPGRFSGRQFSNSRSEMNVSTLELGDSALYLCASSLRGQGAIGELFFGEGSRLTVL.

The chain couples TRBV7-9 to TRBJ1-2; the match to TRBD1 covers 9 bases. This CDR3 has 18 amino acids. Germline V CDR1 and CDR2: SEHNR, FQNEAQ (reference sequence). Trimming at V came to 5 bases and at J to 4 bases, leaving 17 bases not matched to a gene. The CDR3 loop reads CASSTTARTGDHPYGYTF. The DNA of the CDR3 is TGTGCCAGCAGCACAACTGCAAGGACAGGGGACCATCCCTATGGCTACACCTTC.

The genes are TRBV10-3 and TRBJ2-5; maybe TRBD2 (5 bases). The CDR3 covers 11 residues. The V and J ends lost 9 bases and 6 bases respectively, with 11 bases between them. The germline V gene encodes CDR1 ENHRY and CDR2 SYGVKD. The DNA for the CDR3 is TGTGCCATTGGACTGCAGAAGACCCAGTACTTC. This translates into CAIGLQKTQYF.